This T cell receptor beta chain was found in a study of blood T cell repertoires in COVID-19. Study summary: Collection of acute and convalescent COVID-19 samples took place in the United States, Italy and Spain. Sample material is recorded as cDNA or gDNA derived from T cells, B-cell-depleted T cells, or PBMCs.

This clone is a singleton in its sample. CDR1 is MDHEN, CDR2 SYDVKM, per germline. This CDR3 is 16 amino acids long. The V gene end was trimmed by 5 bases and the J gene end by 5 bases; junction bases not matched to a gene: 11. As processed by the authors: Estimates of nucleated cell counts were drawn from the amplification of reference gene primers. Profiling relied on immunoSEQ multiplex PCR, and the TCRdb table lists in-frame clones only, not all of them. The DNA was the basis for D and trimming; V, J and clone size are from that table. The sample holds hundreds of thousands of clones, 70% to 90% seen once.

The source material was peripheral blood. V and J are TRBV28 and TRBJ2-3; TRBD1 matches at 9 bases. This clonotype originated in a man between 65 and 85 years old with acute or convalescent COVID-19. The CDR3 spells CASSPPTGTGRDTQYF. In DNA form, the CDR3 reads TGTGCCAGCAGTCCTCCGACCGGGACAGGGCGAGATACGCAGTATTTT. Filled out from reference TRBV28 and TRBJ2-3, the complete variable domain reads DVKVTQSSRYLVKRTGEKVFLECVQDMDHENMFWYRQDPGLGLRLIYFSYDVKMKEKGDIPEGYSVSREKKERFSLILESASTNQTSMYLCASSPPTGTGRDTQYFGPGTRLTVL.